This T cell receptor beta chain comes out of a study of response to subunit inactivated influenza vaccine. The V gene's germline CDR1 is SGHRS and CDR2 YFSETQ. This CDR3 is 18 amino acids long. V was pared by 2 bases and J by 4 bases, with 11 bases of the junction left unmatched. In its sample, this clonotype was seen many times. TCRdb redid the calling of the RT-PCR reads with MiXCR, one entry per CDR3 protein. The sample has hundreds of thousands of distinct CDR3 sequences, 13% seen once. The TCR originated in a man between 45 and 60 years old who received an inactivated influenza vaccine. The chain couples TRBV5-1 to TRBJ2-1; TRBD2 agrees at 11 bases. Sequenced here: PBMCs from blood, sampled about 6 weeks after vaccination. The CDR3 here is CASSFGRLAGIGYNEQFF. CDR3 sequence (DNA): TGCGCCAGCAGCTTTGGGAGACTAGCGGGAATTGGGTACAATGAGCAGTTCTTC.